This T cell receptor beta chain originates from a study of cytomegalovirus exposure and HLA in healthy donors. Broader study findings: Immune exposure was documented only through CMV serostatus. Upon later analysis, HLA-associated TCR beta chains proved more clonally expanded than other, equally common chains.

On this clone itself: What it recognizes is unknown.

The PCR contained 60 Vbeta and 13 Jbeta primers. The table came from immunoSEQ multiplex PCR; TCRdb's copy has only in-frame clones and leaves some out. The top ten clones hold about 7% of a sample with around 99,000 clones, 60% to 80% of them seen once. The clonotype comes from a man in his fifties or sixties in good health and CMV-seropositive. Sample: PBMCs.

CDR3 sequence (DNA): TGCAGCCTGGGGGCTACTAGCACAGATACGCAGTATTTT. Protein product: CSLGATSTDTQYF. This rearrangement joins TRBV29-1 to TRBJ2-3, with TRBD1 as a possible D gene (6 bases). Germline assignment: CDR1 SQVTM and CDR2 ANQGSEA. The CDR3 is 13 residues long. Trimming took 8 bases from V and 0 from J, leaving 12 bases between them.